One T cell receptor beta chain is described in this entry. The data are from a study of OX40 agonist ivuxolimab in advanced cancers. About the study: Ivuxolimab is a fully human IgG2 antibody that activates OX40 (CD134).

The CDR3 sequence is 15 residues long. V lost 7 bases and J 6 bases, leaving 20 bases between the germline ends. The germline gives CDR1 SEHNR, CDR2 FQNEAQ (reference sequence). The assay was immunoSEQ multiplex PCR, and TCRdb's table has in-frame clones only and misses some. Seen here are 96,000 or so clones, 90% observed once, and the top ten hold 1.5% to 2%. This receptor was obtained from an adult with an advanced solid tumor such as melanoma, head and neck, liver or kidney cancer. The rearrangement links TRBV7-9 to TRBJ2-3, with D perhaps matching TRBD1 or TRBD2 (5 bases each). Sequenced material: CD4+ or CD8+ T cells sorted from blood, taken in a trial of the OX40 agonist ivuxolimab. The CDR3 sequence: CASIKGGWGSDTQYF. CDR3 DNA: TGTGCCAGCATCAAAGGCGGATGGGGGAGTGATACGCAGTATTTT.